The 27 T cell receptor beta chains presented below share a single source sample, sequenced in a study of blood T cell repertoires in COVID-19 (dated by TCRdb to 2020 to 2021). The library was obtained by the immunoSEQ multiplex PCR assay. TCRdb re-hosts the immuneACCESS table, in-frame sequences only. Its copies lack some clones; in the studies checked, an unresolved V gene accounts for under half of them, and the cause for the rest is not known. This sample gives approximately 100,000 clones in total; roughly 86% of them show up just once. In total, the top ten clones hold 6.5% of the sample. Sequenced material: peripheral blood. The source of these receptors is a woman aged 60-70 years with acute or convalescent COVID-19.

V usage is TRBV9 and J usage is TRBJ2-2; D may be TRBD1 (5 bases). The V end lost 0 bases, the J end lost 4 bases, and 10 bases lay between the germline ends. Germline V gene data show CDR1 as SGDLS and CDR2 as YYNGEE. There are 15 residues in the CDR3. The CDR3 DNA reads TGTGCCAGCAGCGTAGGTGCAGGGATCACCGGGGAGCTGTTTTTT. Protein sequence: CASSVGAGITGELFF.

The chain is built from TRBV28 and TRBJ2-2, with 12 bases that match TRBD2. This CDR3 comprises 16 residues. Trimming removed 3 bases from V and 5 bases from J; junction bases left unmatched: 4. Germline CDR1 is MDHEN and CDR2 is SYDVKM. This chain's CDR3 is CASSLRLAGGTGELFF. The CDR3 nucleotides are TGTGCCAGCAGTTTGAGGCTAGCGGGAGGGACCGGGGAGCTGTTTTTT. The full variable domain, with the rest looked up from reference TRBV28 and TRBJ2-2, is DVKVTQSSRYLVKRTGEKVFLECVQDMDHENMFWYRQDPGLGLRLIYFSYDVKMKEKGDIPEGYSVSREKKERFSLILESASTNQTSMYLCASSLRLAGGTGELFFGEGSRLTVL.

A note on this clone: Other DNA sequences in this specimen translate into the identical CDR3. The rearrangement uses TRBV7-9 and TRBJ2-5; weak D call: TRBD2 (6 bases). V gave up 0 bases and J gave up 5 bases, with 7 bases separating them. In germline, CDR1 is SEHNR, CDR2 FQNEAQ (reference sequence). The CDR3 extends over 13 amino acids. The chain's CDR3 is CASSLAGGETQYF. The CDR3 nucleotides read TGTGCCAGCAGCTTAGCGGGAGGCGAGACCCAGTACTTC.

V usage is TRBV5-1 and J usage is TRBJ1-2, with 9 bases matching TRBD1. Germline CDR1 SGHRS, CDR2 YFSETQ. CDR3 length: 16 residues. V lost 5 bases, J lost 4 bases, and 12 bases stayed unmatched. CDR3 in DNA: TGCGCCAGCAGTTACGGCGCGGGACAGGGTTTCTATGGCTACACCTTC. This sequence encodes CASSYGAGQGFYGYTF.

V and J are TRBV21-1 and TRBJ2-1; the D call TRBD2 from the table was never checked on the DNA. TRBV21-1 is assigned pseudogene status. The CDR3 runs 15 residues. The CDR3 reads CASSMTSGIHNEQFF. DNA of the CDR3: TGTGCCAGCAGCATGACTAGCGGGATCCACAATGAGCAGTTCTTC.

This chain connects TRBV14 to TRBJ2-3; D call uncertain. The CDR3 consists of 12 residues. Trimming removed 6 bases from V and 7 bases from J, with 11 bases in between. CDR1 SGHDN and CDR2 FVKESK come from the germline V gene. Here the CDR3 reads CASRTTVHTQYF. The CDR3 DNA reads TGTGCCAGCAGAACCACAGTTCATACGCAGTATTTT.

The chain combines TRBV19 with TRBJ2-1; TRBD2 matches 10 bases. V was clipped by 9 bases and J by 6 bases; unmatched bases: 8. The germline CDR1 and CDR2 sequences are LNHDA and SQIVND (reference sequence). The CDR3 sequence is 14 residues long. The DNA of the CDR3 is TGTGCCAGCCATCTAGCGGGAGTGGGCAATGAGCAGTTCTTC. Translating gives CASHLAGVGNEQFF.

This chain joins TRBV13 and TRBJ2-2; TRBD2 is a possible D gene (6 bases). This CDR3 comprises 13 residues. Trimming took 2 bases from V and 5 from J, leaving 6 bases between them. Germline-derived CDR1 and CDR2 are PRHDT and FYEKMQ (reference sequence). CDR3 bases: TGTGCCAGCAGCTTAAGCGGGACCGGGGAGCTGTTTTTT. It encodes CASSLSGTGELFF. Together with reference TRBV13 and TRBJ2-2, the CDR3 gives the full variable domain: AAGVIQSPRHLIKEKRETATLKCYPIPRHDTVYWYQQGPGQDPQFLISFYEKMQSDKGSIPDRFSAQQFSDYHSELNMSSLELGDSALYFCASSLSGTGELFFGEGSRLTVL.

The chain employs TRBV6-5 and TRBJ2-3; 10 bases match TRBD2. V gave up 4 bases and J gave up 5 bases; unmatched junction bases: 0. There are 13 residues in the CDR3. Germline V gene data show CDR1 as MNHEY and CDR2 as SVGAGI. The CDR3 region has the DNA TGTGCCAGCAGTTGGACTAGCGGAGATACGCAGTATTTT. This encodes CASSWTSGDTQYF.

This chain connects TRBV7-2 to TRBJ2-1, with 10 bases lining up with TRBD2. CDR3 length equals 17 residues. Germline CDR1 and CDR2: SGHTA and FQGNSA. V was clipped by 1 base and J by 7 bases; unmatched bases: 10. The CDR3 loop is CASSLGGASGSINEQFF. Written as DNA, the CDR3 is TGTGCCAGCAGCTTAGGGGGGGCTAGCGGGAGTATTAATGAGCAGTTCTTC.

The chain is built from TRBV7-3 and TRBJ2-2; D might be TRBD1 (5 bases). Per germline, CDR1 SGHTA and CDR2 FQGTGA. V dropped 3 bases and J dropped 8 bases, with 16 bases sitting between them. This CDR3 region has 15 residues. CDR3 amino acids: CASSFSQGIGGELFF. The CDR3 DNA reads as TGTGCCAGCAGCTTCTCCCAGGGAATTGGAGGGGAGCTGTTTTTT.

For the CDR3, the DNA is TGTGCCAGCAGGCGGACAGGGATCCAAGAGACCCAGTACTTC. Translating it yields CASRRTGIQETQYF. The rearrangement uses TRBV27 and TRBJ2-5; 8 bases map to TRBD1. The CDR3 extends over 14 amino acids. CDR1 is MNHEY and CDR2 is SMNVEV in the germline V gene (reference sequence). The junction had 4 bases not matched to a gene; V was cut back by 6 bases and J by 1 base.

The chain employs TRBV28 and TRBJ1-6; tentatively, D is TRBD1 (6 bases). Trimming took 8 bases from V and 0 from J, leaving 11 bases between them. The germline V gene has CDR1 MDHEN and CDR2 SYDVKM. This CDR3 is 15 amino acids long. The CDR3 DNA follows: TGTGCCAGCGGGGGGGCTAGCTCCTATAATTCACCCCTCCACTTT. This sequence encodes CASGGASSYNSPLHF.

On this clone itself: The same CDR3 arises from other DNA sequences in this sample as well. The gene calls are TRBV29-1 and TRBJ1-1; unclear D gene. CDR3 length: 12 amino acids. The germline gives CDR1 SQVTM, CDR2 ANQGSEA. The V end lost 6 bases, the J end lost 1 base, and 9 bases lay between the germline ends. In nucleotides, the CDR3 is TGCAGCGTGGGAGGCCCGAACACTGAAGCTTTCTTT. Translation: CSVGGPNTEAFF.

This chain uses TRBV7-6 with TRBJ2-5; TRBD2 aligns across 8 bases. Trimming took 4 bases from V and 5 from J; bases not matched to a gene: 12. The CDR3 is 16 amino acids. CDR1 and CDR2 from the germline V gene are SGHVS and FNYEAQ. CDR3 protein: CASSSPPGLGTETQYF. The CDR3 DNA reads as TGTGCCAGCAGCTCTCCGCCGGGACTAGGAACGGAGACCCAGTACTTC.

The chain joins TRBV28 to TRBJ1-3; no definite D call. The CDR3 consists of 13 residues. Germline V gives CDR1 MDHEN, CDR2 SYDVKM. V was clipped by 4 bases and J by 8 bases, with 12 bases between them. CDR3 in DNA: TGTGCCAGCAGTTACCCACCGGGTTACACCATATATTTT. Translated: CASSYPPGYTIYF.

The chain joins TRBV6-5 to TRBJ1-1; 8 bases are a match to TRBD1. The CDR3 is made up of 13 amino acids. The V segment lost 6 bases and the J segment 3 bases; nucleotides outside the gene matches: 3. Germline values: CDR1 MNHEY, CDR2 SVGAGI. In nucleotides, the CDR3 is TGTGCCAGCAGGGCACAGGGGGACACTGAAGCTTTCTTT. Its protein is CASRAQGDTEAFF.

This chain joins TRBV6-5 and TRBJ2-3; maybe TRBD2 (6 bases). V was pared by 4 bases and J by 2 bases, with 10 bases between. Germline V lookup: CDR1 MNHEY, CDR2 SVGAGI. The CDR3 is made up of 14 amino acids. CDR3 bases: TGTGCCAGCAGTTCGACTAGGCCCACAGATACGCAGTATTTT. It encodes CASSSTRPTDTQYF.

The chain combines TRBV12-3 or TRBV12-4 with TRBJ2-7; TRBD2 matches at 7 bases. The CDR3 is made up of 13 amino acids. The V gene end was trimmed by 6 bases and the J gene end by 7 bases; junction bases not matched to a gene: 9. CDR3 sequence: CASSVGGNGEQYF. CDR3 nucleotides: TGTGCCAGCAGCGTGGGGGGGAACGGGGAGCAGTACTTC.

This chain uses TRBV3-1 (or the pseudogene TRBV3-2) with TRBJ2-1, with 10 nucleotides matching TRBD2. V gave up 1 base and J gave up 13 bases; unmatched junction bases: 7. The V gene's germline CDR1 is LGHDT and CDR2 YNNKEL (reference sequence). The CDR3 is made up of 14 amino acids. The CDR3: CASSQGTSGATQFF. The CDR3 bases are TGTGCCAGCAGCCAAGGGACTAGCGGAGCCACACAGTTCTTC.

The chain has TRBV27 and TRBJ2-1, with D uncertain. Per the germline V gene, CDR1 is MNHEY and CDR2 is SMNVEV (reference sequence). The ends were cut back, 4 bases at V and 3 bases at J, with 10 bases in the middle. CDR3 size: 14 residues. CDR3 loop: CASSWAVFYNEQFF. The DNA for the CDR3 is TGTGCCAGCAGTTGGGCAGTTTTCTACAATGAGCAGTTCTTC.

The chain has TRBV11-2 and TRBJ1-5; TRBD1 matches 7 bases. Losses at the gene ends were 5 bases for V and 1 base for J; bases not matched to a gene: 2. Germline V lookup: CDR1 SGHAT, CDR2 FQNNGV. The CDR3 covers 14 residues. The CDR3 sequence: CASSPDRSNQPQHF. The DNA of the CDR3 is TGTGCCAGCAGCCCGGACAGGAGCAATCAGCCCCAGCATTTT.

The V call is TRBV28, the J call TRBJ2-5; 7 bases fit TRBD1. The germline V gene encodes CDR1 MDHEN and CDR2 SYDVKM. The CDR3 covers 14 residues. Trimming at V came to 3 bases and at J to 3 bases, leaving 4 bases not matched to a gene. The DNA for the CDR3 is TGTGCCAGCAGTTTCGGAGACAGGGAAGAGACCCAGTACTTC. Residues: CASSFGDREETQYF.

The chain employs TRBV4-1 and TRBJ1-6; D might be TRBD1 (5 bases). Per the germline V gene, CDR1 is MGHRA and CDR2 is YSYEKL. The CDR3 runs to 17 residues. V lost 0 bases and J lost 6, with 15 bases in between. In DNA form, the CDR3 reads TGCGCCAGCAGCCAAGAACCGACTGCGGGGCCTAATTCACCCCTCCACTTT. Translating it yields CASSQEPTAGPNSPLHF.

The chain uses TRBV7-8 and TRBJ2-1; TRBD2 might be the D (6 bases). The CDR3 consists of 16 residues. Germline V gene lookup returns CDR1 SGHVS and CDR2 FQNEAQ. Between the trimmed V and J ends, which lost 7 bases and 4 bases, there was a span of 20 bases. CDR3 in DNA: TGTGCCAGCAACCTCGTGGGCGGCGGGGTTTACAATGAGCAGTTCTTC. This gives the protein CASNLVGGGVYNEQFF. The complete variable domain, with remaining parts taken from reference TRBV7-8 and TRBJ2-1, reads GAGVSQSPRYKVAKRGQDVALRCDPISGHVSLFWYQQALGQGPEFLTYFQNEAQLDKSGLPSDRFFAERPEGSVSTLKIQRTQQEDSAVYLCASNLVGGGVYNEQFFGPGTRLTVL.

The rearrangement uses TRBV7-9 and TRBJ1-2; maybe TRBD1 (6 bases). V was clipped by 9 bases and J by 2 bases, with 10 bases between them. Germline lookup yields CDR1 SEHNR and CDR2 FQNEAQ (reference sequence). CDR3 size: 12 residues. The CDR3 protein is CASTGQNYGYTF. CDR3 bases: TGTGCCAGTACAGGGCAAAACTATGGCTACACCTTC.

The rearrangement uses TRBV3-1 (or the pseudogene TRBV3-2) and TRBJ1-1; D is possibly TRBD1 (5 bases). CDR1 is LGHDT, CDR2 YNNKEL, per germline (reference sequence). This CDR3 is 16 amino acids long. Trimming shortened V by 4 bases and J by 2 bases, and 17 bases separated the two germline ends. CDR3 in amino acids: CASSPTPRTSNTEAFF. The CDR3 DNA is TGTGCCAGCAGCCCCACCCCCCGGACATCTAACACTGAAGCTTTCTTT.